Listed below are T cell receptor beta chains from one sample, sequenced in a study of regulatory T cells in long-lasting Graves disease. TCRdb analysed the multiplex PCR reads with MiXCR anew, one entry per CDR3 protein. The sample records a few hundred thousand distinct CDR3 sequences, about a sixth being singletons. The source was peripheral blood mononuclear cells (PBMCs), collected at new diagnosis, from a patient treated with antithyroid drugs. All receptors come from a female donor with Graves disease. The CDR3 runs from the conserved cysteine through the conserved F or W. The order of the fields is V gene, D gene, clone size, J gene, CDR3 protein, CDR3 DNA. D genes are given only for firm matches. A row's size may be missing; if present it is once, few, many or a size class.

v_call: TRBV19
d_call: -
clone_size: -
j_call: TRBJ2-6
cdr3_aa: CASSTGDAPTFGANVLTF
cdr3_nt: TGTGCCAGTAGTACCGGGGACGCCCCAACCTTTGGGGCCAACGTCCTGACTTTC

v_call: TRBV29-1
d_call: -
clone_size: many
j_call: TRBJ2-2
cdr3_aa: CSGFSGTGELFF
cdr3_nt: TGCAGCGGATTCAGTGGCACCGGGGAGCTGTTTTTT

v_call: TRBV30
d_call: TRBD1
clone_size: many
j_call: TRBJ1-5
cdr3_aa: CAWSFPQGAGNQPQHF
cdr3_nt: TGTGCCTGGAGTTTCCCGCAGGGGGCAGGCAATCAGCCCCAGCATTTT

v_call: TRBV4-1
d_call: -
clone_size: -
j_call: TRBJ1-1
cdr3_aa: CASSGVRGGAFF
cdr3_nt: TGCGCCAGCAGCGGTGTAAGAGGGGGAGCTTTCTTT

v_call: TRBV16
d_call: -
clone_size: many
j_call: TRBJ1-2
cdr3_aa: CASSPRTAYGYTF
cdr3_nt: TGTGCCAGCAGCCCCCGGACAGCATATGGCTACACCTTC

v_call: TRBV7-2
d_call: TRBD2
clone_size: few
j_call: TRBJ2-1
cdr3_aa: CASSLTFELAGNNEQFF
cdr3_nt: TGTGCCAGCAGCTTAACCTTTGAACTAGCGGGGAACAATGAGCAGTTCTTC

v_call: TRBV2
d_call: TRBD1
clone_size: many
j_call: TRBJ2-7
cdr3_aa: CASSVIFLDRESVEQYF
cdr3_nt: TGTGCCAGCAGTGTCATTTTTCTTGACAGGGAGTCGGTCGAGCAGTACTTC

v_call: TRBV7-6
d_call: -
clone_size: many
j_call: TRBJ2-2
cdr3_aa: CASSRRTTPGELFF
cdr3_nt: TGTGCCAGCAGCAGACGGACGACCCCCGGGGAGCTGTTTTTT

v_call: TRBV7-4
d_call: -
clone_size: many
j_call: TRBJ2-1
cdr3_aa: CASSPSEWNSYNEQFF
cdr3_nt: TGTGCCAGCAGCCCCTCAGAGTGGAACTCCTACAATGAGCAGTTCTTC

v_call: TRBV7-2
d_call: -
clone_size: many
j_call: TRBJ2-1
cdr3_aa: CASRPPLDHNEQFF
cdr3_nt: TGTGCCAGCAGACCACCTCTAGACCACAATGAGCAGTTCTTC

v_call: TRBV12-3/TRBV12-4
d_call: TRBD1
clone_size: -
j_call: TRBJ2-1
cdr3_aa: CASSIRTGSIYNEQFF
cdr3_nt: TGTGCCAGCAGTATAAGGACAGGGTCTATTTACAATGAGCAGTTCTTC

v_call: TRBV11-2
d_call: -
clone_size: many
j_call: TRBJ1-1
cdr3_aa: CASSLGSNTEAFF
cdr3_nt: TGTGCCAGCAGTTTGGGCAGCAACACTGAAGCTTTCTTT

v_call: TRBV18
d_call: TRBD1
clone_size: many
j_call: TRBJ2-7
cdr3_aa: CASSSGGTTGEYEQYF
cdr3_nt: TGTGCCAGCTCATCAGGGGGCACGACGGGAGAATACGAGCAGTACTTC

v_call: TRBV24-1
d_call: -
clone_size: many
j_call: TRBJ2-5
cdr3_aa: CATSDFEAGAQETQYF
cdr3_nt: TGTGCCACCAGTGATTTCGAGGCAGGGGCCCAAGAGACCCAGTACTTC

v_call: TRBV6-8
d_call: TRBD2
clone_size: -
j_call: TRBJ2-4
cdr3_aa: CASRPPGGDIQYF
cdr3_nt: TGTGCCAGCAGGCCCCCGGGGGGGGACATTCAGTACTTC

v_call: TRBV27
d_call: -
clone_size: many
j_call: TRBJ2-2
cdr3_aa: CASSLFGTLTGELFF
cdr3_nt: TGTGCCAGCAGTTTATTCGGGACCCTCACCGGGGAGCTGTTTTTT

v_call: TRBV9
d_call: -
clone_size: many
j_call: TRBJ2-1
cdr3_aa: CASSVATGNNEQFF
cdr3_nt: TGTGCCAGCAGCGTCGCAACAGGGAACAATGAGCAGTTCTTC

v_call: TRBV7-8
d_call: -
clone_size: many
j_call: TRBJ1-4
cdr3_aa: CASSLVGATNEKLFF
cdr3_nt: TGTGCCAGCAGCTTAGTGGGAGCAACTAATGAAAAACTGTTTTTT

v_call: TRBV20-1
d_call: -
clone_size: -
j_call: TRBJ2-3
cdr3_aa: CSARDAKGDWRYF
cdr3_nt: TGCAGTGCTAGAGATGCGAAAGGGGACTGGCGGTATTTT

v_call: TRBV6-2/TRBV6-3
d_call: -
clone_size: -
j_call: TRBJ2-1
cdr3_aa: CASSPSWGLSNEQFF
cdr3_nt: TGTGCCAGCAGTCCTAGTTGGGGGCTCAGCAATGAGCAGTTCTTC

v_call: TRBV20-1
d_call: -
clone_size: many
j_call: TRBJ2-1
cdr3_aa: CSAANNRANPLNEQFF
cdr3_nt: TGCAGTGCTGCAAACAACAGGGCTAACCCACTCAATGAGCAGTTCTTC

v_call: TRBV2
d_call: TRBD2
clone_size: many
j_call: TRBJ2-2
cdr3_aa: CASKGLATTGELFF
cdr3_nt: TGTGCCAGCAAGGGACTAGCGACCACCGGGGAGCTGTTTTTT

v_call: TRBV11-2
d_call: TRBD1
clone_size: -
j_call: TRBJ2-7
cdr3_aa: CASSQTGTALAYEQYF
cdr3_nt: TGTGCCAGCAGCCAGACCGGGACAGCCTTGGCCTACGAGCAGTACTTC

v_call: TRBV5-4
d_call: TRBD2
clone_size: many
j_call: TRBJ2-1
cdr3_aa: CASSTRTSGRREQFF
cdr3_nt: TGTGCCAGCAGCACCCGGACTAGCGGGAGAAGAGAGCAGTTCTTC

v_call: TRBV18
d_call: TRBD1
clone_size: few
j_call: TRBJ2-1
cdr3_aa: CASSPDRGPYNEQFF
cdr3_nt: TGTGCCAGCTCACCCGACAGGGGACCTTACAATGAGCAGTTCTTC

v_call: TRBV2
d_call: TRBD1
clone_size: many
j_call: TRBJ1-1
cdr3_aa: CASRGQGMNTEAFF
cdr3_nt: TGTGCCAGCCGCGGACAGGGGATGAACACTGAAGCTTTCTTT

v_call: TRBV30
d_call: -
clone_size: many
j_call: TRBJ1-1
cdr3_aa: CAWRFTGTVNTEAFF
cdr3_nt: TGTGCCTGGAGATTTACCGGGACGGTGAACACTGAAGCTTTCTTT

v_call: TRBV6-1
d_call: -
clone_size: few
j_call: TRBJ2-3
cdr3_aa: CASATHPNTDTQYF
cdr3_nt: TGTGCCAGCGCCACCCATCCGAATACAGATACGCAGTATTTT

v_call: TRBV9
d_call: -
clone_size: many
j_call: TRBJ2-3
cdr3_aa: CASSDVQGGGTDTQYF
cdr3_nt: TGTGCCAGCAGCGACGTGCAGGGGGGGGGCACAGATACGCAGTATTTT

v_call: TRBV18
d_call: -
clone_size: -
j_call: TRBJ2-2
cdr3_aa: CASSPPLGQPGIGTGERFF
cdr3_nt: TGTGCCAGCTCACCACCTTTGGGACAACCCGGTATCGGCACCGGGGAGCGGTTTTTT

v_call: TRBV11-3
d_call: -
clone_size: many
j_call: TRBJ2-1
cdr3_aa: CASSPRDSVNEQFF
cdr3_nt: TGTGCCAGCAGCCCCCGGGACTCGGTCAATGAGCAGTTCTTC

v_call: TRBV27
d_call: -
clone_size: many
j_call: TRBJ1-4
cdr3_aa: CASRMSWNEKLFF
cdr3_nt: TGTGCCAGCAGAATGTCCTGGAATGAAAAACTGTTTTTT

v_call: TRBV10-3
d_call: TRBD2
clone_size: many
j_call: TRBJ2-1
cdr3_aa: CAISTSGRYDNEQFF
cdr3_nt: TGTGCCATCAGTACTAGCGGGAGATATGACAATGAGCAGTTCTTC

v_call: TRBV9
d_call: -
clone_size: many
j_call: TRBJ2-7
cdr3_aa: CASSVGGAGYEQYF
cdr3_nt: TGTGCCAGCAGCGTAGGAGGGGCCGGCTACGAGCAGTACTTC

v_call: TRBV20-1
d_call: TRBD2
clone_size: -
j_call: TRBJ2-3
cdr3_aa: CSAGVYGGGNWNTQYF
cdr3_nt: TGCAGTGCTGGCGTCTATGGGGGGGGAAACTGGAATACGCAGTATTTT

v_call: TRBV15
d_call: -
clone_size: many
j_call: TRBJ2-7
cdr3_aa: CATSIRDKSYEQYF
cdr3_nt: TGTGCCACCAGCATACGCGACAAATCCTACGAGCAGTACTTC

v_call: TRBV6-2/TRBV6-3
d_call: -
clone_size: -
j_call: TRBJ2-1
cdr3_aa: CASSYPRSQGSSYNEQFF
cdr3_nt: TGTGCCAGCAGTTACCCCCGCAGTCAGGGCAGCTCCTACAATGAGCAGTTCTTC

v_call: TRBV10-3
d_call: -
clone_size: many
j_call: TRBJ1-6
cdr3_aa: CAISTDRPNNSPLHF
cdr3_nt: TGTGCCATCAGTACCGACAGGCCCAATAATTCACCCCTCCACTTT

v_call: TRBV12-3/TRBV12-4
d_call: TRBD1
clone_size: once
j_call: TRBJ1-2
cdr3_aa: CASDGTGAYGYTF
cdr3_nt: TGTGCCAGCGACGGGACAGGGGCCTATGGCTACACCTTC

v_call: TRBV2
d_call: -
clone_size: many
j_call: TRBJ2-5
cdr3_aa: CASKEGGGRETQYF
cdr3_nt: TGTGCCAGCAAGGAGGGGGGGGGGCGAGAGACCCAGTACTTC

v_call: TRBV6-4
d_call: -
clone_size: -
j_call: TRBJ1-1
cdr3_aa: CASSPASQRMNTEAFF
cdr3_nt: TGTGCCAGCAGTCCCGCTTCGCAGCGAATGAACACTGAAGCTTTCTTT

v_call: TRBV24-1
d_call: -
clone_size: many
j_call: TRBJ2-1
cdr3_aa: CATSGGLTYNEQFF
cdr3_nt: TGTGCCACCAGTGGTGGCCTGACCTACAATGAGCAGTTCTTC

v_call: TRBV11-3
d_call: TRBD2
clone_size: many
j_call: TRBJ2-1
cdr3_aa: CASSLDFLAGDREQFF
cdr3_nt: TGTGCCAGCAGCTTAGATTTCCTAGCGGGAGACCGTGAGCAGTTCTTC

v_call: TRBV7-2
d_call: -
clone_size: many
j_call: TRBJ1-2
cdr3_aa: CASSSSGGYTF
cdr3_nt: TGTGCCAGCAGCTCGTCGGGTGGCTACACCTTC

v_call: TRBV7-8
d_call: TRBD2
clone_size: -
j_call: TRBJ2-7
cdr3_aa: CASSSFAGGDSYEQYF
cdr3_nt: TGTGCCAGCAGCTCCTTCGCGGGGGGCGACTCCTACGAGCAGTACTTC

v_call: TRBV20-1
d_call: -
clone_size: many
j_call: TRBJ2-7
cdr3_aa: CSARVTGTFKRGEQYF
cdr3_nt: TGCAGTGCTAGAGTCACCGGGACTTTCAAAAGAGGCGAGCAGTACTTC

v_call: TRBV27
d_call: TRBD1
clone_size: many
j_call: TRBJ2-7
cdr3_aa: CASSQQGSYEQYF
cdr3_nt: TGTGCCAGCAGTCAACAGGGGTCCTACGAGCAGTACTTC

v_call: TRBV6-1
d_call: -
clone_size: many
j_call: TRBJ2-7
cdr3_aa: CASSPTAEGGYEQYF
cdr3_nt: TGTGCCAGCAGTCCTACCGCGGAGGGGGGCTACGAGCAGTACTTC

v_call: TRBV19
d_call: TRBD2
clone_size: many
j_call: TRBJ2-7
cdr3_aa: CASSIGGSSYEQYF
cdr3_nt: TGTGCCAGTAGTATCGGCGGGAGCTCCTACGAGCAGTACTTC

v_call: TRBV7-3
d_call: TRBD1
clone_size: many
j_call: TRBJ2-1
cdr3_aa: CASSFGQDNEQFF
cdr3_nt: TGTGCCAGCAGCTTCGGACAGGACAATGAGCAGTTCTTC

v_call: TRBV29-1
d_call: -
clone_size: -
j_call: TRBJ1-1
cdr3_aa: CSVETGRRDTEAFF
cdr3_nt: TGCAGCGTTGAGACGGGGCGAAGGGACACTGAAGCTTTCTTT

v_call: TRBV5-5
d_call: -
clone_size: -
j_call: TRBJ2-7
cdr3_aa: CASSLAPGGPYSYEQYF
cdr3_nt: TGTGCCAGCAGCTTGGCCCCTGGTGGGCCTTACTCCTACGAGCAGTACTTC

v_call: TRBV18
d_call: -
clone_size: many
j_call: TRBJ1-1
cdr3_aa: CASSRSRGETEAFF
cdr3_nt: TGTGCCAGCTCACGGAGCAGGGGCGAGACTGAAGCTTTCTTT

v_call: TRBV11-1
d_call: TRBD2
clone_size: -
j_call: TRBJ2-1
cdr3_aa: CASNLAGVGDNSYNEQFF
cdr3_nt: TGTGCCAGCAACTTAGCGGGGGTGGGAGATAACTCCTACAATGAGCAGTTCTTC

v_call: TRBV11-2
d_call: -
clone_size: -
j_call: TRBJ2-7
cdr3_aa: CASGRSSYEQYF
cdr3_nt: TGTGCCAGCGGGCGGAGCTCCTACGAGCAGTACTTC